This TCR beta chain stems from a study of shared clonotypes between healthy human individuals. General study results and limits: The expectation was that sequencing depth would affect clonotype sharing among donors. In contrast to clonotypes shared by all four donors, non-shared clonotypes had lower generation probabilities.

In regard to this clone: Its antigen is as yet unknown.

Using immunoSEQ multiplex PCR, the repertoire was profiled, and TCRdb retains in-frame clones only, with some absent. The sample shows about 730,000 clones, approximately 72% of them seen only once. CDR1 MDHEN and CDR2 SYDVKM come from the germline V gene. The CDR3 spans 19 residues. The ends were cut back, 1 base at V and 0 bases at J, with 16 bases in the middle. The source is a woman in her 30s in good health. The sequencing sample was made of memory CD4+ T cells sorted from blood. The subset was: CD45RA-negative fraction. The chain is built from TRBV28 and TRBJ2-6; D is perhaps TRBD1 or TRBD2 (5 bases each). The DNA for the CDR3 is TGTGCCAGCAGTTTATTGGGACCGTCCTCGAGCTCTGGGGCCAACGTCCTGACTTTC. As protein: CASSLLGPSSSSGANVLTF.